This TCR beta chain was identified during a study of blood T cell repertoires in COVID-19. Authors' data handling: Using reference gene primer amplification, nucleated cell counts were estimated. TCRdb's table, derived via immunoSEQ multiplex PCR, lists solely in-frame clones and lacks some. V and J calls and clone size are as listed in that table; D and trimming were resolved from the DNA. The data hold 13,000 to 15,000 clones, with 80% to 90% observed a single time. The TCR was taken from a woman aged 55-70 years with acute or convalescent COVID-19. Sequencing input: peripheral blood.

Here the CDR3 DNA reads TGCAGCGGAACAGGGTTTTCAGAGACCCAGTACTTC. Amino acids: CSGTGFSETQYF. The rearrangement joins TRBV29-1 to TRBJ2-5; D is perhaps TRBD1 (6 bases). The CDR3 is 12 amino acids. V dropped 7 bases and J dropped 4 bases, with 13 bases sitting between them. Germline V CDR1 and CDR2: SQVTM, ANQGSEA. The complete variable domain, with remaining parts taken from reference TRBV29-1 and TRBJ2-5, reads SAVISQKPSRDICQRGTSLTIQCQVDSQVTMMFWYRQQPGQSLTLIATANQGSEATYESGFVIDKFPISRPNLTFSTLTVSNMSPEDSSIYLCSGTGFSETQYFGPGTRLLVL.